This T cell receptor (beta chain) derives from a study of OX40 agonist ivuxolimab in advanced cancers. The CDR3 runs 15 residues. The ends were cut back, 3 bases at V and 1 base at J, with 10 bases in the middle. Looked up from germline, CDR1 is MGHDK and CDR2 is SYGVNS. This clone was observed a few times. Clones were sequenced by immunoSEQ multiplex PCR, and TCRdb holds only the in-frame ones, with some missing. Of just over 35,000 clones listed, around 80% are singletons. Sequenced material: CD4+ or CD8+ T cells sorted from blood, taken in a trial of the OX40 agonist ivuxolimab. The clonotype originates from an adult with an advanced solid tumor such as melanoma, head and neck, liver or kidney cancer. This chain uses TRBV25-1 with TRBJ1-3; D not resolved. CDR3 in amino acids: CASSDDHASGNTIYF. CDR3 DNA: TGTGCCAGCAGTGACGACCACGCTTCTGGAAACACCATATATTTT. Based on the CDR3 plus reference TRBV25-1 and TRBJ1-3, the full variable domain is EADIYQTPRYLVIGTGKKITLECSQTMGHDKMYWYQQDPGMELHLIHYSYGVNSTEKGDLSSESTVSRIRTEHFPLTLESARPSHTSQYLCASSDDHASGNTIYFGEGSWLTVV.